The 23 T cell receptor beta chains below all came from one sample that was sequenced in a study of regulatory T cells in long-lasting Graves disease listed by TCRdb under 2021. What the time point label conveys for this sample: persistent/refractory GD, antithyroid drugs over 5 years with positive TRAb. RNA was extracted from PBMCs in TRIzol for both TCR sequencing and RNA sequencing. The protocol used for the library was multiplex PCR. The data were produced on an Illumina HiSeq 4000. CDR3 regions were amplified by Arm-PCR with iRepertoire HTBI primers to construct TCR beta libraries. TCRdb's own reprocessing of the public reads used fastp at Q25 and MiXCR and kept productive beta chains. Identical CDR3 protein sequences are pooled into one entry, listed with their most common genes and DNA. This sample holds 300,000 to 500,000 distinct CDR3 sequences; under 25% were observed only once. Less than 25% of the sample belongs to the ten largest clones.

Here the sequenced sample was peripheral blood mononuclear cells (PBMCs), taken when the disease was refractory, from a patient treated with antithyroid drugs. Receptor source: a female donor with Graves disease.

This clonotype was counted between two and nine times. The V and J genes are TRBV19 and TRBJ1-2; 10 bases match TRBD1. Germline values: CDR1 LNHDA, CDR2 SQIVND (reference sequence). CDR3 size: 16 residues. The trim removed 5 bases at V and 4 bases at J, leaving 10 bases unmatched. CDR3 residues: CASSGDRGLYRYGYTF. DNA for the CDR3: TGTGCCAGTAGTGGTGACAGGGGGCTTTATCGCTATGGCTACACCTTC.

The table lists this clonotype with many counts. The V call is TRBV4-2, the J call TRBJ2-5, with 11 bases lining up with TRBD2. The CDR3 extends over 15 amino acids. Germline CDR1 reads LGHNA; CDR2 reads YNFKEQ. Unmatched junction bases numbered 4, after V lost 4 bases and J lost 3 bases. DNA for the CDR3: TGTGCCAGCAGCCGTGAGACTAGCGGGAAAGAGACCCAGTACTTC. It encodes CASSRETSGKETQYF.

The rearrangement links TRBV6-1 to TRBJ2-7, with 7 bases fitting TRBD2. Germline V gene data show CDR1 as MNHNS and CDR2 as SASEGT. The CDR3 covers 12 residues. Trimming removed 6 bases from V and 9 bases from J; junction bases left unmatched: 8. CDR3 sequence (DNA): TGTGCCAGCAGACGACCGGGAGGAGGGCAGTACTTC. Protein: CASRRPGGGQYF.

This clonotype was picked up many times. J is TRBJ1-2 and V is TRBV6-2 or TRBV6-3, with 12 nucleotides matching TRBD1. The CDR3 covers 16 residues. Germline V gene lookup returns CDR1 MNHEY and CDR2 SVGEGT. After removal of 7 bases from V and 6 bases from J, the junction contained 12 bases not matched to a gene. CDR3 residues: CASIGFHGTGGDGYTF. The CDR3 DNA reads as TGTGCCAGCATTGGGTTTCATGGGACAGGGGGCGATGGCTACACCTTC.

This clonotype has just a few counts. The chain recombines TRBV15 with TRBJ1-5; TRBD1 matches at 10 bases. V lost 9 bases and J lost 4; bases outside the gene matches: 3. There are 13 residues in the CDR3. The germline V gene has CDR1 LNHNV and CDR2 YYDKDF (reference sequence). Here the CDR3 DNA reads TGTGCCACAAGGGACAGGGGAAATCAGCCCCAGCATTTT. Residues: CATRDRGNQPQHF.

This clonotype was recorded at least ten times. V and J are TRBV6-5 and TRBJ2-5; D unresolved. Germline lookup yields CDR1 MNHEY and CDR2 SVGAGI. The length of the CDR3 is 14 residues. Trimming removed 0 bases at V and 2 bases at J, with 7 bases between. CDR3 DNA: TGTGCCAGCAGTTACTCTGGCTTACAAGAGACCCAGTACTTC. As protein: CASSYSGLQETQYF.

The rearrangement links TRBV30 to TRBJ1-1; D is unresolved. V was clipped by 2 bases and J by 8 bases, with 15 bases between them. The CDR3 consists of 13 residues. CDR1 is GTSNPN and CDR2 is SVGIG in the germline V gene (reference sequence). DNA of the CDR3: TGTGCCTGGAGTCTCCCCCTGACGAGAGAAGCTTTCTTT. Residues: CAWSLPLTREAFF.

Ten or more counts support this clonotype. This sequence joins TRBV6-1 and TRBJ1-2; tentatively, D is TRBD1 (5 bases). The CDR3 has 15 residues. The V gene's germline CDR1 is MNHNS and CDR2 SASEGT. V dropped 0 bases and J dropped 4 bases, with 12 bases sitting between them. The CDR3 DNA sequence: TGTGCCAGCAGTGAAGCCTCAGGGTTTGCCTATGGCTACACCTTC. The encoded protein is CASSEASGFAYGYTF.

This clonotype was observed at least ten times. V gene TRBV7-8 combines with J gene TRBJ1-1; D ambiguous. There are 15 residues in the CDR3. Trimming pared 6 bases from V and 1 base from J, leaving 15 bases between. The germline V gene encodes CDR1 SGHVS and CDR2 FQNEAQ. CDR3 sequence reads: CASSSGNWQNTEAFF. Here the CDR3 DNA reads TGTGCCAGCAGTTCCGGAAACTGGCAGAACACTGAAGCTTTCTTT.

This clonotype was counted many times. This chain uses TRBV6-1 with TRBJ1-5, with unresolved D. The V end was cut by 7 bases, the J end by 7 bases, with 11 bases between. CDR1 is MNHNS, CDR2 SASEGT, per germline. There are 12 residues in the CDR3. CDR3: CASIGLDQPQHF. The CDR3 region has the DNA TGTGCCAGCATCGGGTTGGACCAGCCCCAGCATTTT.

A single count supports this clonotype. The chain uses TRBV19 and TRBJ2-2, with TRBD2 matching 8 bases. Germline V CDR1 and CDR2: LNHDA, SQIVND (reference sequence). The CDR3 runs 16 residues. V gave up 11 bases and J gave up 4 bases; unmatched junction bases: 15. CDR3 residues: CAATSGLGSTTGELFF. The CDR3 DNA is TGTGCCGCCACATCGGGACTAGGATCAACCACCGGGGAGCTGTTTTTT.

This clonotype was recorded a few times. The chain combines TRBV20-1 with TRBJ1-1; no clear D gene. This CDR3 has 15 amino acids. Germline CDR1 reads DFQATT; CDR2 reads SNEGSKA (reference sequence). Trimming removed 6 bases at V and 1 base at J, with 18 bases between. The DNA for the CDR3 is TGCAGTGCAGAAGGACCCCTGGAGGGGAACACTGAAGCTTTCTTT. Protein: CSAEGPLEGNTEAFF.

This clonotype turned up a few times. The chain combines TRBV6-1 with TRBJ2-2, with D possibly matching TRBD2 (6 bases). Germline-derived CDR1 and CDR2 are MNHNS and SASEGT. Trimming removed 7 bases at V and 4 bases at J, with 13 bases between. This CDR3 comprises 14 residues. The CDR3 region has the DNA TGTGCCAGCACTACGAGGAGGGGCACCGGGGAGCTGTTTTTT. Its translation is CASTTRRGTGELFF.

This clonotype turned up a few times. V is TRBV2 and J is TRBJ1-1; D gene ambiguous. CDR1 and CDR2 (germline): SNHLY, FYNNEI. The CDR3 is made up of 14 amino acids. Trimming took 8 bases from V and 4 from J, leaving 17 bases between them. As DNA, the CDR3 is TGTGCCAGCCAAGACGGGGTGGGGATCACTGAAGCTTTCTTT. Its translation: CASQDGVGITEAFF.

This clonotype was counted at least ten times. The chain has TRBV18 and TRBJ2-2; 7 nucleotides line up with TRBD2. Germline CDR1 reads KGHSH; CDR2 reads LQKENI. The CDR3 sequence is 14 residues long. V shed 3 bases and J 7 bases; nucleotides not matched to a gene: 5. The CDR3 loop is CASSPTSSDGELFF. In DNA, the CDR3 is TGTGCCAGCTCACCGACTAGCAGCGACGGGGAGCTGTTTTTT.

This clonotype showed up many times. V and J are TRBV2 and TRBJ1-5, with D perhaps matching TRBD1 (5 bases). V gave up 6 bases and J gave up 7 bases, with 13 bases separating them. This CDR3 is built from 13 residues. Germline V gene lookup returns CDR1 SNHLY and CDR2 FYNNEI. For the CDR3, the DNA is TGTGCCAGCAGAGAGACAGCTGGGCAGCCCCAGCATTTT. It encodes CASRETAGQPQHF.

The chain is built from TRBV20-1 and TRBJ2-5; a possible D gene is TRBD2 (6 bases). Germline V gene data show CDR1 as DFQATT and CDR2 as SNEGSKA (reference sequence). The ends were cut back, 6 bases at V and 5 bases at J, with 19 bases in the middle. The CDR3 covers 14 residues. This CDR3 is CSAPGGRSYETQYF. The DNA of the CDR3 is TGCAGTGCGCCTGGGGGGAGAAGCTATGAGACCCAGTACTTC.

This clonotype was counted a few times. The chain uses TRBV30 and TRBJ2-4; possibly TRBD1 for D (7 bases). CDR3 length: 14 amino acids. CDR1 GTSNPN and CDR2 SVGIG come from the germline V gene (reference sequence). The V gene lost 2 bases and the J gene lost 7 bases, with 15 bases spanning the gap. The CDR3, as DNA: TGTGCCTGGAGTAAAGGACAGGAGGGGAACATTCAGTACTTC. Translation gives CAWSKGQEGNIQYF.

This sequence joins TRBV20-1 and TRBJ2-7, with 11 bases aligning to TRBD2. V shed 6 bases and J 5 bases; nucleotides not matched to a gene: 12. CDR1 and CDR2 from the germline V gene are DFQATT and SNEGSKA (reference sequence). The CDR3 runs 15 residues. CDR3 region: CSANPLAGGFNEQYF. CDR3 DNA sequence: TGCAGTGCAAACCCCCTAGCGGGAGGATTCAACGAGCAGTACTTC.

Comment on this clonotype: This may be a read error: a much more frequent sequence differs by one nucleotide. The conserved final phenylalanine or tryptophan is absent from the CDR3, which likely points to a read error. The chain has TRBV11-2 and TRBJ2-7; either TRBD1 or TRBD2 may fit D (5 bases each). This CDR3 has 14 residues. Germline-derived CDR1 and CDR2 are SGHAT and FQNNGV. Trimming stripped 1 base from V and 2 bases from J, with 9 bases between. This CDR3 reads CASSLGGTPYEQYL. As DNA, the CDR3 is TGTGCCAGCAGCTTAGGGGGGACCCCCTACGAGCAGTACCTC.

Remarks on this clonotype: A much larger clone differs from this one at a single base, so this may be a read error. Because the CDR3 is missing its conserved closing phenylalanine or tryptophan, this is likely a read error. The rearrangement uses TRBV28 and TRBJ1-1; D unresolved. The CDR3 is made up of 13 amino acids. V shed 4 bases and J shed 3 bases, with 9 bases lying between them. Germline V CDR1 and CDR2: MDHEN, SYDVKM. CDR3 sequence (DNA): TGTGCCAGCAGTTCCTCTGGAGACACTGAAGCTTTCTCT. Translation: CASSSSGDTEAFS.

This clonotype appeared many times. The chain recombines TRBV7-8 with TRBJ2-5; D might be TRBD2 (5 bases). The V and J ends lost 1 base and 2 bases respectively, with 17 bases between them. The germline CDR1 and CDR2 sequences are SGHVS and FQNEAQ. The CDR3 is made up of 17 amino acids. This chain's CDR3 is CASSLVGRGPLQETQYF. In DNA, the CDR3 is TGTGCCAGCAGCTTAGTTGGTCGGGGTCCCCTACAAGAGACCCAGTACTTC.

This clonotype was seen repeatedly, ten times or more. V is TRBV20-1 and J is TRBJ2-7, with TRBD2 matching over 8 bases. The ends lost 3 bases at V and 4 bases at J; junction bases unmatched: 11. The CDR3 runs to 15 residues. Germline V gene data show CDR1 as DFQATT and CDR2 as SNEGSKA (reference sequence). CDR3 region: CSASLSGKSTYEQYF. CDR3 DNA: TGCAGTGCTAGTCTTAGCGGGAAATCTACGTACGAGCAGTACTTC.